This entry features one TCR beta chain sequence. There are a few counts of this clone. No cognate antigen has been identified for it. No qualities accompany the bases; no much larger clone lies one base away. Receptor libraries were prepared by the immunoSEQ multiplex PCR assay. A mixture of 60 forward primers for TCR Vbeta segments and 13 reverse primers for TCR Jbeta segments was used in the multiplex PCR. The CDR3 region of rearranged TCR beta genes was amplified from genomic DNA by a multiplex PCR assay. Amplified TCR beta libraries were sequenced as 87-base-pair reads on the Illumina HiSeq System. Concerning the study's data processing: A later analysis tallied about 77 million unique TCR beta chains across the 610 or so repertoires, and approximately 12 million of those chains were shared by two or more donors. Raw reads were error-corrected and collapsed into unique sequences by a nearest-neighbor algorithm in which closely related sequences were merged to remove PCR and sequencing errors. Alignment of CDR3 sequences to IMGT reference sequences was used to assign V, D and J gene segments. For a sequence to be retained, at least a six-nucleotide match to both a V gene segment and a J gene segment was required. A rearrangement counted as productive if the CDR3 had no stop codons and remained in frame with V and J, and every other rearrangement counted as non-productive. Following IMGT convention, CDR3 was defined as the stretch from the second conserved V-encoded cysteine to the conserved J-encoded phenylalanine. The earlier analysis of fewer than 700 of the donors excluded sequences that lacked an unambiguous match to a single V gene segment. An earlier analysis of several hundred of the donors called V segments functional above 56.7% productive rearrangements and segregating when the between-donor standard deviation exceeded 5%. A statistical classification framework was built to diagnose cytomegalovirus status from the catalog of TCR beta chain sequences. In a later analysis, TCR nucleotide sequences were compared against IMGT/GENE-DB human TR gene sequences so that V and J genes could be assigned. The TCRdist pipeline was used in a later analysis to assign CDR3 sequences and most-parsimonious VDJ recombination scenarios. In a later analysis, each TCR beta chain was defined by its CDR3 amino acid sequence together with its V-gene family, and reads without a unique V-gene family were excluded. As a way to deal with suspected cross-contamination and a sequencing artifact, a later analysis dropped hundreds of nucleotide sequences that were highly shared and had low generation probability. A later analysis calculated a clonal expansion index for each public chain from normalized within-repertoire ranks of inferred template counts. In a later analysis, generation probabilities were computed using a VDJ recombination model fitted to out-of-frame rearrangements, and the results were checked against IGoR. In a later analysis, hypergeometric tests were used to score TCR-TCR, TCR-HLA and TCR-CMV co-occurrence, with a repertoire-size bias correction applied to TCR pairs. False discovery rates were estimated in a later analysis by permuting HLA or CMV assignments 20 times. A later analysis grouped co-occurring TCRs with DBSCAN, adding TCRdist sequence similarity when clustering within HLA-allele-positive subsets. Repertoires with fewer than 30,000 or more than 120,000 public chains were left out of co-occurrence clustering, as were about five repertoires with anomalous nucleotide sharing. The table comes from immuneACCESS by way of TCRdb, which keeps in-frame sequences with V and J called. Part of the clones is missing from these tables; in studies checked, under half for an unresolved V gene and the rest for unknown reasons. D and trimming were read from the DNA, whereas the V and J calls and clone size are those reported in that table. Across this sample there are around 140,000 clones, with roughly 90% seen only once. The ten largest clones take up 0.51% of the sample.

The sample originates from a study of cytomegalovirus exposure and HLA in healthy donors (dated by TCRdb to 2017 to 2019). For the study in its entirety: An earlier analysis of roughly 630 of the donors reported approximately 300 Gb of sequence data and approximately 110 million unique TCR beta sequences from roughly 200 million T cells. An early release that covered more than 550 HLA-typed donors contained approximately 290 gigabases of sequencing data and tens of millions of unique TCR sequences. Of the 398 genotyped donors, approximately 83% fell in the genetic ancestry cluster associated with self-reported Caucasian donors. The aim of the study was to test whether cataloging public T cell receptors could identify signatures of past pathogen exposure. The study used immunosequencing to profile the T cell repertoires of approximately 650 subjects and linked those repertoires to cytomegalovirus serostatus. A separate validation cohort of over a hundred different subjects was used in addition to the 666-subject first cohort. The study combined high-throughput TCR immunosequencing, statistical association of individual TCRs with disease status, and machine learning to predict cytomegalovirus infection status. In a later analysis, previously published TCR beta repertoires from 550 to 700 donors were re-analyzed and high-resolution HLA genotyping was added so that TCR occurrence patterns could be studied. The later analysis used no new phenotypic data to find candidate immune exposures, relying instead on TCR beta sequences and their occurrence across donors. In an earlier analysis of around 540 of the donors, high-throughput TCR beta sequencing was used to judge whether each TCR beta V gene segment behaved as functional or pseudogenic. Donor age, sex, ethnicity and CMV serostatus were compiled together with the repertoire data. A later genetic analysis used genome-wide SNP genotypes for about 65% of the 666 donors, treating that subset as a discovery cohort. All discovery cohort repertoires had been generated using a single sequencing platform. Both class I and class II loci were covered by HLA typing, at four-digit resolution. Typing coverage varied by locus: about 620-630 donors for A, B, C, DRB1 and DQB1; roughly 520 for DQA1; over 600 for DPA1; roughly 450 for DPB1. Because of strong linkage in the cohort, roughly five DR-DQ haplotypes were treated as single units for association and clustering. Across under 500 genotyped donors of the cohort, an average of approximately 220,000 unique TCR beta nucleotide sequences per donor were sequenced, and about a sixth of those sequences were non-productive. Study-wide conclusions, independent of this receptor: In a later analysis, HLA-associated TCR beta chains showed more clonal expansion and lower generation probabilities than non-associated chains that were equally common. Roughly uniform sequencing depth across donors was assumed in presence/absence analyses, although this assumption may not hold. HLA typing was unavailable for some donors at each locus, so association tests used only the typed subset. In vitro tests confirmed that a few of the cytomegalovirus-associated TCR beta chains recognize cytomegalovirus antigens. Across donors, most TCR sequences were observed very rarely, whereas some public TCRs were present in many individuals. The study listed 170 or so TCR beta chains as associated with cytomegalovirus. In a later analysis, TCR association rates were found to vary across HLA loci, with the most associated TCRs seen for DRB1 alleles and the fewest for HLA-C alleles. According to a later analysis, most CMV-associated TCR beta chains appeared to be HLA-restricted, and the HLA associations seemed to be driven largely by CMV exposure. The classifier was reported to diagnose cytomegalovirus status with high specificity and sensitivity in both the original and validation cohorts. The earlier analysis of approximately 540 of the donors excluded 15 to 20 rarely observed V segments, including chromosome 9 orphons, because counts were too low. An association between a missense DCLRE1C variant and V-gene and J-gene trimming of TCR beta chains was found in a later genetic analysis and replicated in an independent cohort. The only immune exposure information available for the cohort was CMV serostatus. When HLA alleles, especially DR and DQ, strongly co-occurred, TCR associations were difficult to assign to individual alleles. Linkage disequilibrium might explain the correlated functional status among segregating V segments, but an unknown experimental factor could not be ruled out. In a later analysis, several top co-occurrence clusters were reported to appear linked to parvovirus B19, influenza, CMV and Epstein-Barr virus. The sequencing pipeline was judged likely to have produced a cluster of highly shared sequence variants as a technical artifact. The cohort was sequenced for TCR beta chains only, and without alpha or paired-chain data the features that could be detected were limited. At a false discovery rate of 0.05, a later analysis linked 15,000 to 20,000 TCR beta sequences to specific HLA alleles. Some IMGT-functional V segments, including TRBV6-2 and TRBV6-3, could not be distinguished by the 87-base-pair reads and were therefore excluded. In a later genetic analysis, fewer N-insertions in productive TCRs were reported among donors in an Asian-associated ancestry cluster than the 666-donor mean. A further reported finding was that TCR beta sequences accurately predicted the HLA-A and HLA-B alleles for most subjects in the first cohort. Broadly in line with IMGT annotations, most TCR beta V segments showed up in productive rearrangements about 90% or about 30% of the time in an earlier analysis of some 590 of the donors. It was suggested by the authors that the approach could potentially be generalized to other disease states and immunological phenotypes.

The cohort comprised some 680 healthy bone marrow donors. All cohort members were sampled while nominally healthy, although unrecorded immune exposures were likely present. The donor was CMV seronegative and was included in the group of about 400 seronegative cohort members. A peripheral blood sample was collected from each donor, and TCR beta sequencing was performed on peripheral blood mononuclear cells. The Qiagen DNeasy Blood Extraction Kit was used to extract genomic DNA from the blood cell samples. Inclusive of the bounding cysteine and phenylalanine, the CDR3 is 14 residues long. Here the CDR3 DNA is all that survives: 42 bases in frame from base 1. The germline V gene (reference sequence) yields SGHNT for CDR1 and YYREEE for CDR2. Trimming at the junction amounts to 4 bases on V and 4 bases on J, and the germline ends lie 14 bases apart.

The receptor's source is a woman in her forties in good health and CMV-seronegative. The V gene is TRBV5-4 and the J gene is TRBJ1-1; the D gene identity is not certain. The sequencing input was PBMCs. The CDR3 reads CASSTGRSFTEAFF. The DNA sequence reads TGTGCCAGCAGCACGGGGAGGTCCTTCACTGAAGCTTTCTTT. Reference TRBV5-4 and TRBJ1-1 genes cover what lies past the CDR3, so the full variable domain is ETGVTQSPTHLIKTRGQQVTLRCSSQSGHNTVSWYQQALGQGPQFIFQYYREEENGRGNFPPRFSGLQFPNYSSELNVNALELDDSALYLCASSTGRSFTEAFFGQGTRLTVV.